The clone carrying this TCR beta chain was observed a few times. No antigen is known for it. The sample is drawn from a study of identical twins. Whole-study findings and limits: Insertion counts were lower in abundant cord blood beta clonotypes, a trend that memory repertoires did not show. Where out-of-frame alpha sequences were twin-shared, they showed excess low generation probability. Out-of-frame TCR alpha sharing in monozygotic twins exceeded recombination model predictions.

The CDR3 consists of 14 residues. V dropped 5 bases and J dropped 5; count of bases not matched to a gene: 7. From the 5' RACE reads, TCRdb called clonotypes with MiXCR, one entry per CDR3 protein. There are some 660,000 distinct CDR3 sequences in the sample; around 8.3% occur only once, and 0.8% to 1% lies in the top ten. The sample also formed part of further work on yellow fever vaccine responses in identical twins.

Sequencing input: PBMCs. The chain combines TRBV12-3 or TRBV12-4 with TRBJ2-5; 8 bases align to TRBD2. The clonotype originates from a woman aged 18-29 years in good health. The CDR3 DNA reads TGTGCCAGCAGTCCAGCGGGAGTAGGGGAGACCCAGTACTTC. Amino acid sequence: CASSPAGVGETQYF.